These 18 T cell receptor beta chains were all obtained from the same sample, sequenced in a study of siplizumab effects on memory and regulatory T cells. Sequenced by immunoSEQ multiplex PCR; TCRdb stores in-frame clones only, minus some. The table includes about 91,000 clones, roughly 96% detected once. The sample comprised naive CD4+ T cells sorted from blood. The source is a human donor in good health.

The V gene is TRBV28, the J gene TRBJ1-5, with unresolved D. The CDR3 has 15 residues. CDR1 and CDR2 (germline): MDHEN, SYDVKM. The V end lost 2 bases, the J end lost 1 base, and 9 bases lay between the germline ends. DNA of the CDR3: TGTGCCAGCAGTTTACCGGGGTCAAGCAATCAGCCCCAGCATTTT. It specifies CASSLPGSSNQPQHF.

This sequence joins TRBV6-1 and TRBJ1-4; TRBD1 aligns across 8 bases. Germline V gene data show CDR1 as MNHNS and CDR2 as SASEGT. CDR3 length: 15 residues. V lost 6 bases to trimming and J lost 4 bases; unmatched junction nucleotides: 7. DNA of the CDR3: TGTGCCAGCAGCCCCCAGGGGGCGGGTAATGAAAAACTGTTTTTT. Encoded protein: CASSPQGAGNEKLFF.

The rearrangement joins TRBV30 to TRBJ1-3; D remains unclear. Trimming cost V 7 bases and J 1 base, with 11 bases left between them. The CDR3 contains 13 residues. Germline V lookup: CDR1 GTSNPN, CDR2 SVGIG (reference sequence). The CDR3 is CAYHLESGNTIYF. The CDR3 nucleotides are TGTGCCTACCATTTAGAGTCTGGAAACACCATATATTTT.

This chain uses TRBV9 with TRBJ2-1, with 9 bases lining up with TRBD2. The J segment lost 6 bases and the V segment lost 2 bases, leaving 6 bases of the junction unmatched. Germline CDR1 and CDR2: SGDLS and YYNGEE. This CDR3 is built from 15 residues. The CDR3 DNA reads TGTGCCAGCAGCGTCGGCGGGGGGGCCAGCAATGAGCAGTTCTTC. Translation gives CASSVGGGASNEQFF. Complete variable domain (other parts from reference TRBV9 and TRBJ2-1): DSGVTQTPKHLITATGQRVTLRCSPRSGDLSVYWYQQSLDQGLQFLIQYYNGEERAKGNILERFSAQQFPDLHSELNLSSLELGDSALYFCASSVGGGASNEQFFGPGTRLTVL.

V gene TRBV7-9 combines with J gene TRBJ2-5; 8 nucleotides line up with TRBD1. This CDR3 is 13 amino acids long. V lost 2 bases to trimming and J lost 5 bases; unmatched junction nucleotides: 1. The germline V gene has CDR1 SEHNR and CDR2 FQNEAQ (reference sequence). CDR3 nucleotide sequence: TGTGCCAGCAGCTTACAGGGGGCGGAGACCCAGTACTTC. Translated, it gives CASSLQGAETQYF.

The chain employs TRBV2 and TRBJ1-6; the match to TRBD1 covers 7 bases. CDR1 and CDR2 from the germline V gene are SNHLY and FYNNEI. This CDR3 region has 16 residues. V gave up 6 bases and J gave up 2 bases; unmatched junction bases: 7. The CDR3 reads CASREQGLTYNSPLHF. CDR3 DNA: TGTGCCAGCAGGGAACAGGGGTTGACCTATAATTCACCCCTCCACTTT.

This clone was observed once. The CDR3 DNA sequence: TGTGCCAGCAGCTCCTCAGTTAGTGGGAAGAACACCGGGGAGCTGTTTTTT. Its protein product is CASSSSVSGKNTGELFF. The V and J genes are TRBV21-1 and TRBJ2-2. TRBV21-1 is shown as a pseudogene. There are 17 residues in the CDR3.

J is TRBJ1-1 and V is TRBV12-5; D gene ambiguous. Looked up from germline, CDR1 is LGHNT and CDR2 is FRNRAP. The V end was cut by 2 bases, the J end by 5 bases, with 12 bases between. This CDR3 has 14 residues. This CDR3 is CASGLYLEVTEAFF. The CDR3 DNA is TGTGCTAGTGGTTTGTACCTGGAGGTGACTGAAGCTTTCTTT. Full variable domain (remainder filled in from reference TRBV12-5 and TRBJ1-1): DARVTQTPRHKVTEMGQEVTMRCQPILGHNTVFWYRQTMMQGLELLAYFRNRAPLDDSGMPKDRFSAEMPDATLATLKIQPSEPRDSAVYFCASGLYLEVTEAFFGQGTRLTVV.

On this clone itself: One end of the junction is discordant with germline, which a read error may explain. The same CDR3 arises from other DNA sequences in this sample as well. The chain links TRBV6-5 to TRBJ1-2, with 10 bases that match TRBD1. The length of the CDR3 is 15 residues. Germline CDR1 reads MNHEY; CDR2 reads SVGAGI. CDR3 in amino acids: CASSYSRTGGFGYTF. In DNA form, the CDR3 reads TGCGCCAGCAGTTACTCCAGGACAGGGGGTTTTGGCTACACCTTC.

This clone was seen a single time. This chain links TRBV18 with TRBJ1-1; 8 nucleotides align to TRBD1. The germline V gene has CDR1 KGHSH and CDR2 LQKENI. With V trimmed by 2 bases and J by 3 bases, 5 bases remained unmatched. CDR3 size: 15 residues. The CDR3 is CASSPSQGADTEAFF. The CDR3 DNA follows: TGTGCCAGCTCACCATCCCAGGGGGCAGACACTGAAGCTTTCTTT.

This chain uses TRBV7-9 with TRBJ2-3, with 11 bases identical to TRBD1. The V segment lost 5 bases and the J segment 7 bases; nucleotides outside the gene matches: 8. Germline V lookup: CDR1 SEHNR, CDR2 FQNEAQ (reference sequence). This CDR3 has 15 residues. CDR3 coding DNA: TGTGCCAGCAGCGAAAGGACAGGGGGCCGGAATACGCAGTATTTT. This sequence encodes CASSERTGGRNTQYF.

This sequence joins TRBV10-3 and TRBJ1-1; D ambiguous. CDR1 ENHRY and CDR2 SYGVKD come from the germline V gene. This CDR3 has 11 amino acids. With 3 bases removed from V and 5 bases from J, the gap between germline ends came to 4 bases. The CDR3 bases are TGTGCCATCAGTGAAGCTACTGAAGCTTTCTTT. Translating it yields CAISEATEAFF.

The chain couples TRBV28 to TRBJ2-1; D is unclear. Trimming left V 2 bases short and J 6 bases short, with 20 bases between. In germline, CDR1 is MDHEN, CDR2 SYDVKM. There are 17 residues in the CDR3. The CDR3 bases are TGTGCCAGCAGTTTAACCGGCCAAGGCGGCGTGTTCAATGAGCAGTTCTTC. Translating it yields CASSLTGQGGVFNEQFF. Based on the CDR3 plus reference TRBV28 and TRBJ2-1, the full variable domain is DVKVTQSSRYLVKRTGEKVFLECVQDMDHENMFWYRQDPGLGLRLIYFSYDVKMKEKGDIPEGYSVSREKKERFSLILESASTNQTSMYLCASSLTGQGGVFNEQFFGPGTRLTVL.

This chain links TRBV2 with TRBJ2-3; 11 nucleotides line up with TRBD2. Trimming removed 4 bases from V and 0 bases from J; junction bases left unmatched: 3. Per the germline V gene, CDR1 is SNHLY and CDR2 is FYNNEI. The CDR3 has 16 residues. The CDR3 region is CASSGASGGSTDTQYF. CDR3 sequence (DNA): TGTGCCAGCAGTGGTGCTAGCGGGGGGAGCACAGATACGCAGTATTTT.

The CDR3 sequence is CASSEGQGGNQPQHF. CDR3 coding DNA: TGTGCCAGCAGTGAAGGACAGGGTGGCAATCAGCCCCAGCATTTT. The chain joins TRBV6-1 to TRBJ1-5, with 7 positions matching TRBD1. V lost 1 base to trimming and J lost 2 bases; unmatched junction nucleotides: 2. CDR3 size: 15 residues. CDR1 MNHNS and CDR2 SASEGT come from the germline V gene.

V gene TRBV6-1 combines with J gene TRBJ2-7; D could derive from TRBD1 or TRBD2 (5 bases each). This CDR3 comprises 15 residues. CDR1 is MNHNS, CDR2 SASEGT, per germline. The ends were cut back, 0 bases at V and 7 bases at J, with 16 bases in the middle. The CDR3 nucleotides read TGTGCCAGCAGTGAAGCTAGGGGACCCTTTCAGGAGCAGTACTTC. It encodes CASSEARGPFQEQYF.

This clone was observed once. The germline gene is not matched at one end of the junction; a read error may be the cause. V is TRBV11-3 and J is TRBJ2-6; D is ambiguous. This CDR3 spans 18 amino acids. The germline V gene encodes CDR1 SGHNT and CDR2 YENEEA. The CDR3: CASSMQIISTKSGQRPDF. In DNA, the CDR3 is TGTGCCAGCAGCATGCAAATCATCTCGACAAAGTCGGGCCAACGTCCTGACTTC.

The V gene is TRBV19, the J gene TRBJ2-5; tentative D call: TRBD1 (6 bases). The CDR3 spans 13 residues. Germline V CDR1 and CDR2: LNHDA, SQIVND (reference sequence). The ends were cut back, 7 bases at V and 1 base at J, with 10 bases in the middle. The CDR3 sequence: CASNPQGQETQYF. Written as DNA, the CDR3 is TGTGCCAGTAACCCACAGGGCCAAGAGACCCAGTACTTC.